What follows are 3 T cell receptor beta chains derived from one specimen sequenced in a study of cytomegalovirus exposure and HLA in healthy donors. Method: immunoSEQ multiplex PCR; TCRdb's copy keeps in-frame clones and lacks some. The sample shows 70,000 or so clones, over 85% of them seen only once. The sample comprised PBMCs. The receptor source for this set is a man between 18 and 35 years old in good health and CMV-seropositive.

The gene calls are TRBV28 and TRBJ2-5; 8 bases match TRBD2. J lost 1 base, V lost 3 bases, and 7 bases had no gene match. The germline V gene has CDR1 MDHEN and CDR2 SYDVKM. The length of the CDR3 is 16 residues. The CDR3 DNA sequence: TGTGCCAGCAGTTTCAACCCGACTAGCGTCCAAGAGACCCAGTACTTC. It codes for CASSFNPTSVQETQYF.

The J gene is TRBJ2-5, the V gene TRBV6-5; D uncertain. Germline assignment: CDR1 MNHEY and CDR2 SVGAGI. The CDR3 covers 12 residues. V was clipped by 6 bases and J by 3 bases, with 8 bases between them. The CDR3 region has the DNA TGTGCCAGCAGAGCCGTGGAAGAGACCCAGTACTTC. This translates into CASRAVEETQYF.

V and J are TRBV14 and TRBJ2-1; 10 bases align to TRBD2. Germline CDR1 is SGHDN and CDR2 is FVKESK. CDR3 length equals 16 residues. V lost 1 base, J lost 9 bases, and 9 bases stayed unmatched. The CDR3 nucleotides read TGTGCCAGCAGCCAAGGGTTTCTAGCGGGAGTCGGTGAGCAGTTCTTC. It translates to CASSQGFLAGVGEQFF.